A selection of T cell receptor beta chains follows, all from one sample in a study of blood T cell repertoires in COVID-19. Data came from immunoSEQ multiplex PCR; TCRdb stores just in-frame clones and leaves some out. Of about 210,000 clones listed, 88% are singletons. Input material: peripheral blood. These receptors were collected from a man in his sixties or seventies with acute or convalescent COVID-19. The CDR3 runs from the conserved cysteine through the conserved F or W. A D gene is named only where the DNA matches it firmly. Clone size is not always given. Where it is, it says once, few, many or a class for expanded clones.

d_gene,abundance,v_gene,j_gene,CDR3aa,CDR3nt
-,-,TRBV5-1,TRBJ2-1,CASSFRNRAGLYNEQFF,TGCGCCAGCAGCTTCCGAAACCGGGCAGGGCTGTACAATGAGCAGTTCTTC
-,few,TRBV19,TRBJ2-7,CASSTTYEQYF,TGTGCCAGTAGTACAACCTACGAGCAGTACTTC
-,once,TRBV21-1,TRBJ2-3,CASSHAGEGTDTQYF,TGTGCCAGCAGCCACGCGGGAGAAGGAACAGATACGCAGTATTTT
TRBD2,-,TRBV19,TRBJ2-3,CASSTGLAGAVDTQYF,TGTGCCAGTAGTACTGGACTAGCGGGAGCAGTAGATACGCAGTATTTT
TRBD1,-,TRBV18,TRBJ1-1,CASSPRSTRDSEAFF,TGTGCCAGCTCACCCCGATCCACAAGGGACAGTGAAGCTTTCTTT
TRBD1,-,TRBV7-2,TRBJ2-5,CASSLQGEETQYF,TGTGCCAGCAGCTTACAGGGGGAAGAGACCCAGTACTTC
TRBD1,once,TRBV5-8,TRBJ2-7,CASSLIGQGSGEQYF,TGTGCCAGCAGCTTGATCGGACAGGGAAGTGGCGAGCAGTACTTC
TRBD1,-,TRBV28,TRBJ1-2,CASIPRDRAYGYTF,TGTGCCAGCATTCCCAGGGACAGAGCCTATGGCTACACCTTC
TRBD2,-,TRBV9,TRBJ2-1,CASSSRLAAYNEQFF,TGTGCCAGCAGCAGTCGACTAGCGGCTTACAATGAGCAGTTCTTC
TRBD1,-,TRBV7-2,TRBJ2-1,CASGIGTAYNEQFF,TGTGCCAGCGGCATCGGGACAGCCTACAATGAGCAGTTCTTC
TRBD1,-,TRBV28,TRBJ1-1,CASSPLDRMNTEAFF,TGTGCCAGCAGTCCCTTGGACAGGATGAACACTGAAGCTTTCTTT
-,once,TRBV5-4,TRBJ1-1,CASSAQGLNTEAFF,TGTGCCAGCAGCGCCCAGGGGCTGAACACTGAAGCTTTCTTT
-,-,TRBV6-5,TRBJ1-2,CASSSGRGYTF,TGTGCCAGCAGTAGCGGTCGCGGCTACACCTTC
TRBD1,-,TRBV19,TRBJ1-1,CASSLGQAITEAFF,TGTGCCAGTAGTTTAGGACAGGCGATCACTGAAGCTTTCTTT
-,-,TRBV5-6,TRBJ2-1,CASSLSPPRLGNEQFF,TGTGCCAGCAGCTTGTCCCCCCCGAGGTTGGGCAATGAGCAGTTCTTC
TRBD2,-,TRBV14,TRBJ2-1,CASSQAGTLAGSNPQFF,TGTGCCAGCAGCCAGGCGGGGACCCTAGCGGGAAGCAACCCGCAGTTCTTC
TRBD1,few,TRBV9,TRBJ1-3,CASSSDRDSSGNTIYF,TGTGCCAGCAGTTCAGACAGGGACAGCTCTGGAAACACCATATATTTT
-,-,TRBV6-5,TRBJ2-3,CASSLHGGRTDTQYF,TGTGCCAGCAGCCTCCACGGGGGACGCACAGATACGCAGTATTTT
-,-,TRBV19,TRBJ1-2,CASSMGAGDGYTF,TGTGCCAGTAGTATGGGGGCAGGGGATGGCTACACCTTC
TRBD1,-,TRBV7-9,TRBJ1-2,CASSPLQGGANYGYTF,TGTGCCAGCAGCCCCTTACAGGGGGGCGCTAACTATGGCTACACCTTC
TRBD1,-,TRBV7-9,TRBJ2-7,CASSQFQGAPYEQYF,TGTGCCAGCAGCCAATTTCAGGGGGCCCCCTACGAGCAGTACTTC
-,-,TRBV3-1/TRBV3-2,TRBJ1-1,CASSQEGVGTEAFF,TGTGCCAGCAGCCAAGAAGGGGTTGGCACTGAAGCTTTCTTT
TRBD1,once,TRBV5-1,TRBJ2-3,CASSLGQGEDTQYF,TGCGCCAGCAGCTTGGGACAGGGGGAAGATACGCAGTATTTT
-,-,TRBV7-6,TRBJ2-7,CASSLGGESSYEQYF,TGTGCCAGCAGCTTAGGAGGTGAGAGTTCCTACGAGCAGTACTTC
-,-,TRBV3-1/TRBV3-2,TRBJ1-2,CASSQVKGHGYTF,TGTGCCAGCAGCCAAGTTAAGGGGCATGGCTACACCTTC
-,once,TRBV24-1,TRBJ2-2,CATSDPRRVSGELFF,TGTGCCACCAGTGACCCAAGGCGGGTGTCCGGGGAGCTGTTTTTT
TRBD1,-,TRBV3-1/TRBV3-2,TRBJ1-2,CASSQDRADYGYTF,TGTGCCAGCAGCCAGGACAGGGCCGACTATGGCTACACCTTC
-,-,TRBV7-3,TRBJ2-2,CASSPHRIGELFF,TGTGCCAGCAGCCCCCACAGGATCGGGGAGCTGTTTTTT
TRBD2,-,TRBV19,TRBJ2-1,CASSTLAGGNNEQFF,TGTGCCAGTAGTACCTTAGCGGGAGGTAACAATGAGCAGTTCTTC
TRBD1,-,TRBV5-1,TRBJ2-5,CASSLLAGGRETQYF,TGCGCCAGCAGCTTGCTAGCAGGGGGCAGGGAGACCCAGTACTTC
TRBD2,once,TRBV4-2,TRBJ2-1,CASSQDLTAGVGQGGNEQFF,TGTGCCAGCAGCCAAGATCTTACAGCGGGAGTGGGACAAGGAGGTAATGAGCAGTTCTTC
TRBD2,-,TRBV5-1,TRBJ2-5,CASSLEGRGETQYF,TGCGCCAGCAGCCTGGAGGGGAGGGGAGAGACCCAGTACTTC
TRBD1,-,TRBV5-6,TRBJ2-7,CASSLVTGSSYEQYF,TGTGCCAGCAGCTTGGTGACAGGGAGTTCCTACGAGCAGTACTTC
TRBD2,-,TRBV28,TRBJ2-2,CASRLAGNTGELFF,TGTGCCAGCAGACTAGCGGGAAACACCGGGGAGCTGTTTTTT
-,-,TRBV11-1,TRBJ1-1,CASSLAVQGNDAFF,TGTGCCAGCAGCTTAGCAGTACAGGGTAACGACGCTTTCTTT
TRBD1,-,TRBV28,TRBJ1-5,CASSPGGTQPQHF,TGTGCCAGCAGTCCAGGGGGGACTCAGCCCCAGCATTTT
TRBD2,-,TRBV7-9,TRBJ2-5,CASSLGTSGRRAQETQYF,TGTGCCAGCAGCTTAGGGACTAGCGGGAGACGGGCCCAAGAGACCCAGTACTTC
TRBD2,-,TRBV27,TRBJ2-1,CASSLGLAGGLWSNEQFF,TGTGCCAGCAGTTTGGGACTAGCGGGAGGGTTATGGTCCAATGAGCAGTTCTTC
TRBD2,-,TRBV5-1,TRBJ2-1,CASSLRTSGRNEQFF,TGCGCCAGCAGCTTGAGGACTAGCGGGAGGAATGAGCAGTTCTTC
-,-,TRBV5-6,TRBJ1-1,CASSWGTGTEAFF,TGTGCCAGCAGCTGGGGAACAGGCACTGAAGCTTTCTTT
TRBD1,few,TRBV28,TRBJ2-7,CASSSYRGRVYEQYF,TGTGCCAGCAGTTCATACAGGGGGCGCGTTTACGAGCAGTACTTC
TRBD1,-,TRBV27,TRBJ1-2,CASSPRDRGWYGYTF,TGTGCCAGCAGTCCCCGGGACAGGGGTTGGTATGGCTACACCTTC
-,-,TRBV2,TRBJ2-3,CASSEKTETDTQYF,TGTGCCAGCAGTGAAAAGACAGAGACAGATACGCAGTATTTT
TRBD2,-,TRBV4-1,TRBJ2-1,CASSPQFLAGYNEQFF,TGCGCCAGCAGCCCACAGTTTCTAGCGGGTTACAATGAGCAGTTCTTC
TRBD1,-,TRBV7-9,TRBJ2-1,CASSPTGYEQFF,TGTGCCAGCAGCCCGACAGGGTATGAGCAGTTCTTC
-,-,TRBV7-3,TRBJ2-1,CASSLQSGSHNEQFF,TGTGCCAGCAGCTTACAATCCGGGTCCCACAATGAGCAGTTCTTC
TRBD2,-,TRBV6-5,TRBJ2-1,CASSFHPLGEGEQFF,TGTGCCAGCAGTTTCCATCCCCTTGGGGAGGGTGAGCAGTTCTTC
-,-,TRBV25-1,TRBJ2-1,CASRPGRGEQFF,TGTGCCAGCAGACCCGGGCGGGGTGAGCAGTTCTTC
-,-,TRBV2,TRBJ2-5,CASSKGQLGETQYF,TGTGCCAGCAGTAAGGGACAATTGGGGGAGACCCAGTACTTC
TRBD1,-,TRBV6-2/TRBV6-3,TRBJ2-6,CASSWGTGRLASGANVLTF,TGTGCCAGCAGTTGGGGGACAGGGAGACTAGCATCTGGGGCCAACGTCCTGACTTTC
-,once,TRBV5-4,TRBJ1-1,CASSLDRNTEAFF,TGTGCCAGCAGCCTCGACAGGAACACTGAAGCTTTCTTT
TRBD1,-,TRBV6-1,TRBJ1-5,CASSEGTGSGQPQHF,TGTGCCAGCAGTGAGGGGACAGGGTCTGGGCAGCCCCAGCATTTT
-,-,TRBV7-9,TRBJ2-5,CASSLSTGETQYF,TGTGCCAGCAGCTTATCCACCGGAGAGACCCAGTACTTC
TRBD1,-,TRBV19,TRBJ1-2,CASSIALGQGANYGYTF,TGTGCCAGTAGTATAGCCCTAGGACAGGGCGCTAACTATGGCTACACCTTC
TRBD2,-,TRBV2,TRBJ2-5,CASSLGTSVPKTQYF,TGTGCCAGCAGCCTCGGGACTAGCGTACCAAAGACCCAGTACTTC
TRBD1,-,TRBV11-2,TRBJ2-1,CASSFKGQGRFRDEQFF,TGTGCCAGCAGCTTTAAAGGACAGGGGAGATTTCGGGATGAGCAGTTCTTC
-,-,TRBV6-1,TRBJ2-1,CASSEGQVGYNEQFF,TGTGCCAGCAGTGAAGGACAGGTTGGCTACAATGAGCAGTTCTTC